The T cell receptor (beta chain) under discussion was sequenced for a study of T cell repertoires in cytomegalovirus infection. Turning to the study itself: Well-studied HLA-B-restricted CMV epitopes were used in the study alongside recently identified HLA-C-restricted ones. It was the public TCR beta signatures that indicated both CMV infection and matching HLA type. Study-level findings and limits: Dominating the ex vivo response were TCR beta clonotypes that were CMV-specific and HLA-C-restricted. Cumulative frequency of public TCR beta families picked out carriers of CMV plus the relevant HLA.

Notes on this clonotype: What it binds is unknown. A clone one base away is much larger, so this may be a read error.

TCRdb called the reads again in MiXCR, with one record for every CDR3 protein. Counted here are around 800,000 distinct CDR3 sequences, around a third occurring once; the ten biggest clones make up around 12%. This CDR3 spans 16 amino acids. The V call is TRBV12-3 or TRBV12-4, the J call TRBJ2-3, with TRBD2 matching over 9 bases. The clonotype was recovered from a human donor in good health (CMV status not recorded). Some clones in this sample may be carry-over from other donors' samples. Specimen: cultured CD8+ T cells from PBMCs, collected from culture after CMV antigen stimulation. The CDR3 DNA follows: TGTGCCAACAGTTTGGCGGGGGGGCCGAGAACAGATACGCAGTATTTT. It translates to CANSLAGGPRTDTQYF.